Listed below are T cell receptor beta chains from one sample, sequenced in a study of early T cells in non-severe SARS-CoV-2 infection. TCRdb reprocessed the 5' RACE reads with MiXCR, giving one entry per CDR3 protein. This sample has around 55,000 distinct CDR3 sequences, with roughly an eighth found just once. The sequenced material came from whole blood. The receptors come from an adult who was a healthcare worker with PCR-confirmed SARS-CoV-2 infection or an uninfected control (not recorded which). Each CDR3 is given with its conserved first and last residue. A D gene is named only where the DNA matches it firmly. Some rows mark clone size as missing; the rest say once, few, many or name a class of expanded clone.

v_gene	d_gene	abundance	j_gene	CDR3nt	CDR3aa
TRBV7-6	TRBD2	few	TRBJ2-1	TGTGCCAGCAGCTTAGTTAGCCTAGCGGGGGGCTCCTACAATGAGCAGTTCTTC	CASSLVSLAGGSYNEQFF
TRBV5-1	NA	NA	TRBJ1-6	TGCGCCAGCAGCTTAAGTGGAGTCAGGGGCGATTCACCCCTCCACTTT	CASSLSGVRGDSPLHF
TRBV27	NA	many	TRBJ1-1	TGTGCCAGCAGTTTAAAGCCCAGCTCCTCCCAAGCTTTCTTT	CASSLKPSSSQAFF
TRBV11-2	NA	many	TRBJ2-7	TGTGCCAGCAGCTTAGATGGAGGGATCGAGCAGTACTTC	CASSLDGGIEQYF
TRBV2	NA	NA	TRBJ2-1	TGTGCCAGCAGTGGACAAATCTACAATGAGCAGTTCTTC	CASSGQIYNEQFF
TRBV6-1	NA	NA	TRBJ1-2	TGTGCCAGCAGTGAAACGTTCGCAAGGGGGGCCACTGGCTACACCTTC	CASSETFARGATGYTF
TRBV28	TRBD2	many	TRBJ2-7	TGTGCCAGCAGTTTGAGTCGGGGGGGCCCAGGGGCGCAGTACTTC	CASSLSRGGPGAQYF
TRBV6-5	TRBD1	NA	TRBJ1-2	TGTGCCAGCAGTTACTCTTCAGGGGGCAACTATGGCTACACCTTC	CASSYSSGGNYGYTF
TRBV7-9	NA	NA	TRBJ1-2	TGTGCCAGCAGCTCGGGACATCCCTATGGCTACACCTTC	CASSSGHPYGYTF
TRBV20-1	NA	NA	TRBJ2-7	TGCAGTGCTACCAAACTAGTCCTCTCCTACGAGCAGTACTTC	CSATKLVLSYEQYF
TRBV12-3/TRBV12-4	TRBD2	many	TRBJ2-4	TGTGCCAGCAGTTTCGGGGGGGGCATTCAGTACTTC	CASSFGGGIQYF
TRBV20-1	NA	NA	TRBJ1-1	TGCAGTGCTAGAGGGGGGGTCACTGAAGCTTTCTTT	CSARGGVTEAFF
TRBV20-1	NA	many	TRBJ2-5	TGCAGTGCTAGAGACGCAGTGGTATTAGAGACCCAGTACTTC	CSARDAVVLETQYF
TRBV20-1	NA	few	TRBJ1-2	TGCAGTGCTGATACTCCTGGGCCAGGGAGAAACTATGGCTACACCTTC	CSADTPGPGRNYGYTF
TRBV7-6	TRBD2	NA	TRBJ2-5	TGTGCCAGCAGCTCACTAGCGGGGGGCCTCCAAGAGACCCAGTACTTC	CASSSLAGGLQETQYF
TRBV10-3	NA	NA	TRBJ1-2	TGTGCCATCAGTGACAGGGTTGTAGACTATGGCTACACCTTC	CAISDRVVDYGYTF
TRBV5-5	NA	few	TRBJ1-1	TGTGCCAGCAGCTTGGCTCCGCAGGGCACTGAAGCTTTCTTT	CASSLAPQGTEAFF
TRBV20-1	TRBD2	many	TRBJ2-2	TGCAGTGCTAGAGCCGGGCTAGCGGCGAACACCGGGGAGCTGTTTTTT	CSARAGLAANTGELFF
TRBV7-9	NA	many	TRBJ1-3	TGTGCCAGCAGTGGCCCTCTCTCTGGAAACACCATATATTTT	CASSGPLSGNTIYF